The entry below describes one T cell receptor beta chain. Its antigen is not known. This may arise from a read error, as a much more abundant clone is one base away. Time point given: newly diagnosed GD, antithyroid drugs for less than 3 months. Researchers made the TCR library from RNA that was extracted from PBMCs. The data were taken from a study of regulatory T cells in long-lasting Graves disease. Study observations and caveats: Study was limited to peripheral blood, excluding thyroid tissue.

The CDR3 sequence is 14 residues long. The V gene's germline CDR1 is MNHEY and CDR2 SVGEGT. V was trimmed by 6 bases and J by 4 bases, leaving 16 bases between them. Library construction for TCR beta used iRepertoire HTBI primers and Arm-PCR of CDR3 regions. Each CDR3 protein gets one entry after TCRdb re-called the multiplex PCR reads with MiXCR. The sample has 250,000 to 300,000 distinct CDR3 sequences, under 20% seen once. The sample also formed part of further work on T cells in Graves' hyperthyroidism and ophthalmopathy. From that second work: Aged 18 to 65, the patients had hyperthyroidism that was newly diagnosed and had lasted under 2 months. TCR CDR3 regions were first amplified by RT-PCR with HTBI primers.

Sample: peripheral blood mononuclear cells (PBMCs), taken at new diagnosis, from a patient treated with antithyroid drugs. This chain uses TRBV6-2 or TRBV6-3 with TRBJ2-7; D tentatively reads TRBD1 or TRBD2 (6 bases each). The clonotype comes from a woman younger than 45 with Graves disease. As DNA, the CDR3 is TGTGCCAGCAGGACAGGAGGGGGGACTTACGAGCAGTACTTC. Translating it yields CASRTGGGTYEQYF.